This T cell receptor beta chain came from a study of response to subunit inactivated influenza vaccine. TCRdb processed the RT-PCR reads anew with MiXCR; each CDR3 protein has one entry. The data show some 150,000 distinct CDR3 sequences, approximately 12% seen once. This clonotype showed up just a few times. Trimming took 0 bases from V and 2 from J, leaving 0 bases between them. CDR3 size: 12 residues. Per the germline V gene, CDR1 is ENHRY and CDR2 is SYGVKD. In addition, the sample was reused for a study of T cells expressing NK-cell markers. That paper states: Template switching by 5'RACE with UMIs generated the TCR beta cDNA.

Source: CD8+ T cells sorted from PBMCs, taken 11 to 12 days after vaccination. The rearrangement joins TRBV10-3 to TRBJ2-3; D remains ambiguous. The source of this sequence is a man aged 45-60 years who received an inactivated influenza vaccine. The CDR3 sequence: CAISESTDTQYF. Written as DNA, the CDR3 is TGTGCCATCAGTGAGTCCACAGATACGCAGTATTTT.